The next 3 T cell receptor beta chains were all read from a single sample in a study of CD8 T cell repertoires and HIV-1 epitope variants. Their cognate antigens are unknown. Only in-frame clones appear in the TCRdb table, and some are missing; sequencing was by immunoSEQ multiplex PCR. This sample has fewer than 6,500 clones, with about two thirds found just once. The sample consisted of cultured CD8+ T cells derived from PBMCs. These receptor sequences come from a male donor with HIV.

The chain has TRBV7-2 and TRBJ1-2; D gene uncertain. CDR3 length equals 16 residues. V lost 5 bases and J lost 3, with 19 bases in between. CDR1 and CDR2 (germline): SGHTA, FQGNSA. The CDR3 nucleotides read TGTGCCAGCAGCCCTTGGCCGGTAGAATTGGACTATGGCTACACCTTC. The encoded protein is CASSPWPVELDYGYTF. Together with reference TRBV7-2 and TRBJ1-2, the CDR3 gives the full variable domain: GAGVSQSPSNKVTEKGKDVELRCDPISGHTALYWYRQSLGQGLEFLIYFQGNSAPDKSGLPSDRFSAERTGGSVSTLTIQRTQQEDSAVYLCASSPWPVELDYGYTFGSGTRLTVV.

This sequence joins TRBV7-8 and TRBJ2-1, with TRBD1 as a possible D gene (6 bases). The CDR3 is 15 residues long. Trimming took off 2 bases at V and 8 bases at J, with 16 bases between the two ends. Germline V gene sequence: CDR1 SGHVS, CDR2 FQNEAQ. The CDR3: CASSLTQGPSDEQFF. The CDR3 DNA reads TGTGCCAGCAGCTTAACACAGGGCCCCTCGGATGAGCAGTTCTTC. Based on the CDR3 plus reference TRBV7-8 and TRBJ2-1, the full variable domain is GAGVSQSPRYKVAKRGQDVALRCDPISGHVSLFWYQQALGQGPEFLTYFQNEAQLDKSGLPSDRFFAERPEGSVSTLKIQRTQQEDSAVYLCASSLTQGPSDEQFFGPGTRLTVL.

The chain is built from TRBV7-9 and TRBJ2-1; D not resolved. Trimming shortened V by 3 bases and J by 6 bases, and 12 bases separated the two germline ends. The CDR3 runs 14 residues. Per germline, CDR1 SEHNR and CDR2 FQNEAQ (reference sequence). CDR3 sequence: CASSFLSSRNEQFF. The CDR3 DNA is TGTGCCAGCAGCTTCCTCTCCTCGCGCAATGAGCAGTTCTTC. Full variable domain (missing parts from reference TRBV7-9 and TRBJ2-1): DTGVSQNPRHKITKRGQNVTFRCDPISEHNRLYWYRQTLGQGPEFLTYFQNEAQLEKSRLLSDRFSAERPKGSFSTLEIQRTEQGDSAMYLCASSFLSSRNEQFFGPGTRLTVL.